Presented here are 24 T cell receptor beta chains from one specimen sequenced in a study of control samples from healthy donors and cancer patients. Generated by immunoSEQ multiplex PCR, the TCRdb table keeps only in-frame clones and is missing some. The sample carries about 190,000 clones, just under 95% recorded once. Sequencing was performed on blood. The receptors were gathered from a man between 18 and 29 years old in good health.

This rearrangement joins TRBV5-1 to TRBJ1-2; tentatively, D is TRBD1 (6 bases). The CDR3 is made up of 16 amino acids. Looked up from germline, CDR1 is SGHRS and CDR2 is YFSETQ. V was cut by 0 bases and J by 4 bases, with 16 bases left in between. The CDR3 spells CASSLEAGVPGYGYTF. The CDR3 bases are TGCGCCAGCAGCTTGGAGGCAGGGGTCCCTGGCTATGGCTACACCTTC.

The chain carries TRBV7-8 and TRBJ2-3; TRBD2 aligns across 7 bases. The CDR3 sequence is 14 residues long. Germline CDR1 reads SGHVS; CDR2 reads FQNEAQ. With 6 bases clipped from V and 5 bases from J, the junction kept 8 bases outside the gene matches. The CDR3 DNA reads as TGTGCCAGCAGGGAGCGGGGTGAGGGAGATACGCAGTATTTT. Translating gives CASRERGEGDTQYF.

This sequence joins TRBV6-5 and TRBJ2-1; 7 bases are shared with TRBD2. CDR1 and CDR2 (germline): MNHEY, SVGAGI. This CDR3 has 12 residues. The junction had 0 bases not matched to a gene; V was cut back by 2 bases and J by 8 bases. CDR3 residues: CASSYRGDEQFF. CDR3 coding DNA: TGTGCCAGCAGTTACCGGGGGGATGAGCAGTTCTTC.

This clone occurred once. The chain combines TRBV19 with TRBJ1-2; the D gene is possibly TRBD1 (5 bases). Germline lookup yields CDR1 LNHDA and CDR2 SQIVND (reference sequence). Trimming cost V 4 bases and J 3 bases, with 12 bases left between them. The CDR3 is made up of 14 amino acids. CDR3 coding DNA: TGTGCCAGTAGTAAAGGCACGGGGGACTATGGCTACACCTTC. It yields the protein CASSKGTGDYGYTF.

The chain combines TRBV24-1 with TRBJ2-3; 7 bases are a match to TRBD2. This CDR3 has 18 residues. CDR1 KGHDR and CDR2 SFDVKD come from the germline V gene. V lost 4 bases, J lost 4 bases, and 16 bases stayed unmatched. The CDR3 sequence: CATSDSTGGSGSPDTQYF. The CDR3 DNA sequence: TGTGCCACCAGTGACTCAACCGGGGGGTCAGGGTCCCCAGATACGCAGTATTTT.

This chain connects TRBV7-6 to TRBJ2-7; 11 bases agree with TRBD2. Per germline, CDR1 SGHVS and CDR2 FNYEAQ. The CDR3 length is 17 residues. The junction had 6 bases not matched to a gene; V was cut back by 1 base and J by 1 base. The CDR3 region is CASSLEASGGPSYEQYF. For the CDR3, the DNA is TGTGCCAGCAGCTTAGAGGCTAGCGGGGGGCCGTCCTACGAGCAGTACTTC.

The V gene is TRBV6-1, the J gene TRBJ2-7, with TRBD1 identical over 9 bases. CDR1 MNHNS and CDR2 SASEGT come from the germline V gene. V was clipped by 2 bases and J by 5 bases; unmatched bases: 10. This CDR3 is 16 amino acids long. DNA for the CDR3: TGTGCCAGCAGTGAATTAATTTGGGACAGGGCAGACGAGCAGTACTTC. It specifies CASSELIWDRADEQYF.

V gene TRBV7-6 combines with J gene TRBJ2-1, with 12 bases lining up with TRBD2. Trimming removed 1 base from V and 4 bases from J; junction bases left unmatched: 2. The length of the CDR3 is 16 residues. The germline V gene has CDR1 SGHVS and CDR2 FNYEAQ. CDR3 protein: CASSLELAGGYNEQFF. CDR3 bases: TGTGCCAGCAGCTTAGAGCTAGCGGGGGGGTACAATGAGCAGTTCTTC. Filled out from reference TRBV7-6 and TRBJ2-1, the complete variable domain reads GAGVSQSPRYKVTKRGQDVALRCDPISGHVSLYWYRQALGQGPEFLTYFNYEAQQDKSGLPNDRFSAERPEGSISTLTIQRTEQRDSAMYRCASSLELAGGYNEQFFGPGTRLTVL.

The chain couples TRBV5-5 to TRBJ1-2; 8 bases agree with TRBD1. The germline V gene has CDR1 SGHKS and CDR2 YYEKEE (reference sequence). The CDR3 covers 16 residues. The V and J ends lost 5 bases and 3 bases, in that order; junction bases with no gene match: 12. The DNA for the CDR3 is TGTGCCAGCAGTTCCGTTGGACAGGGCCAGTACTATGGCTACACCTTC. Encoded protein: CASSSVGQGQYYGYTF.

This clone was observed a single time. V is TRBV6-5 and J is TRBJ1-2, with D hard to call. Trimming removed 4 bases at V and 4 bases at J, with 13 bases between. In germline, CDR1 is MNHEY, CDR2 SVGAGI. This CDR3 region has 14 residues. The CDR3 region is CASSLQTLSYGYTF. In DNA form, the CDR3 reads TGTGCCAGCAGTTTACAGACCCTAAGCTATGGCTACACCTTC.

The genes are TRBV19 and TRBJ1-1, with 9 bases identical to TRBD1. The CDR3 length is 16 residues. Germline CDR1 LNHDA, CDR2 SQIVND (reference sequence). Losses at the gene ends were 6 bases for V and 0 bases for J; bases not matched to a gene: 8. The CDR3 sequence: CASRNLGQGMNTEAFF. The CDR3 DNA is TGTGCCAGTAGGAACTTGGGACAGGGCATGAACACTGAAGCTTTCTTT.

The J gene is TRBJ2-7, the V gene TRBV3-1 (or the pseudogene TRBV3-2); 8 bases agree with TRBD1. Germline V gene lookup returns CDR1 LGHDT and CDR2 YNNKEL (reference sequence). This CDR3 comprises 15 residues. Trimming at V came to 3 bases and at J to 2 bases, leaving 6 bases not matched to a gene. The CDR3 region is CASSQPGQATYEQYF. The DNA of the CDR3 is TGTGCCAGCAGCCAGCCGGGACAGGCTACCTACGAGCAGTACTTC.

This rearrangement joins TRBV6-6 to TRBJ1-1, with a tentative D call TRBD1 (5 bases). CDR3 length equals 14 residues. Trimming removed 8 bases from V and 5 bases from J, with 18 bases in between. CDR1 MNHNY and CDR2 SVGAGI come from the germline V gene (reference sequence). The CDR3 sequence: CASSFRGLVTEAFF. CDR3 bases: TGTGCCAGCTCCTTCCGGGGCCTTGTAACTGAAGCTTTCTTT.

This clone was seen a single time. V is TRBV24-1 and J is TRBJ1-2, with a possible D match to TRBD1 (5 bases). The V gene's germline CDR1 is KGHDR and CDR2 SFDVKD. V lost 6 bases and J lost 6, with 10 bases in between. The CDR3 has 12 amino acids. CDR3 region: CATSPGTHGYTF. The DNA of the CDR3 is TGTGCCACCAGTCCTGGGACCCATGGCTACACCTTC.

This chain connects TRBV28 to TRBJ1-2, with D tentatively TRBD1 (5 bases). With 3 bases removed from V and 8 bases from J, the gap between germline ends came to 13 bases. The CDR3 is 13 residues long. CDR1 is MDHEN and CDR2 is SYDVKM in the germline V gene. This CDR3 reads CASSFPLGVGYTF. The CDR3 DNA sequence: TGTGCCAGCAGTTTCCCCCTAGGGGTAGGCTACACCTTC.

The chain links TRBV3-1 (or the pseudogene TRBV3-2) to TRBJ2-7, with D unresolved. V shed 3 bases and J shed 5 bases, with 5 bases lying between them. Germline V CDR1 and CDR2: LGHDT, YNNKEL (reference sequence). This CDR3 region has 11 residues. CDR3: CASSQENEQYF. CDR3 nucleotide sequence: TGTGCCAGCAGCCAGGAAAACGAGCAGTACTTC.

The chain is built from TRBV24-1 and TRBJ1-5; TRBD1 might be the D (5 bases). Per the germline V gene, CDR1 is KGHDR and CDR2 is SFDVKD. V lost 4 bases and J 3 bases, leaving 15 bases between the germline ends. The CDR3 length is 16 residues. CDR3 nucleotides: TGTGCCACCAGTGACACTACGGGACTCCTCAATCAGCCCCAGCATTTT. Translated: CATSDTTGLLNQPQHF.

This sequence joins TRBV2 and TRBJ1-1, with 8 nucleotides matching TRBD1. V was pared by 6 bases and J by 2 bases, with 20 bases of the junction left unmatched. CDR1 and CDR2 from the germline V gene are SNHLY and FYNNEI. This CDR3 region has 19 residues. CDR3 residues: CASRPIPNVGQGFNTEAFF. Written as DNA, the CDR3 is TGTGCCAGCAGGCCAATACCGAACGTAGGACAGGGCTTCAACACTGAAGCTTTCTTT.

The chain employs TRBV7-2 and TRBJ1-3, with D unclear. Trimming took off 5 bases at V and 12 bases at J, with 11 bases between the two ends. CDR1 is SGHTA, CDR2 FQGNSA, per germline. The CDR3 runs 11 residues. The CDR3 DNA reads as TGTGCCAGCAGCGGAAACCGACTCATATATTTT. It translates to CASSGNRLIYF.

This chain uses TRBV29-1 with TRBJ2-3; TRBD2 might be the D (6 bases). The germline V gene has CDR1 SQVTM and CDR2 ANQGSEA. The CDR3 sequence is 14 residues long. Trimming pared 7 bases from V and 0 bases from J, leaving 14 bases between. This CDR3 reads CSGRAGTSTDTQYF. The CDR3 DNA is TGCAGCGGGAGGGCGGGGACTAGCACAGATACGCAGTATTTT.

The gene calls are TRBV15 and TRBJ2-2; TRBD1 aligns across 8 bases. Germline V gene data show CDR1 as LNHNV and CDR2 as YYDKDF (reference sequence). J lost 8 bases, V lost 5 bases, and 4 bases had no gene match. The CDR3 totals 13 residues. The DNA for the CDR3 is TGTGCCACCAGCGACAGGGGTCGGGGGGAGCTGTTTTTT. It yields the protein CATSDRGRGELFF.

J is TRBJ1-2 and V is TRBV28; 7 bases match TRBD1. CDR1 and CDR2 (germline): MDHEN, SYDVKM. V lost 7 bases, J lost 5 bases, and 10 bases stayed unmatched. The CDR3 spans 14 residues. CDR3 protein: CASIKGAPSYGYTF. The CDR3 bases are TGTGCCAGCATAAAGGGGGCGCCGAGTTATGGCTACACCTTC.

This chain links TRBV12-5 with TRBJ1-6; TRBD1 might be the D (6 bases). The CDR3 runs to 14 residues. CDR1 is LGHNT, CDR2 FRNRAP, per germline. V was clipped by 7 bases and J by 6 bases, with 13 bases between them. The CDR3 is CASVLGGGNSPLHF. In DNA form, the CDR3 reads TGTGCTAGTGTTTTAGGGGGGGGTAATTCACCCCTCCACTTT. The complete variable domain, with remaining parts taken from reference TRBV12-5 and TRBJ1-6, reads DARVTQTPRHKVTEMGQEVTMRCQPILGHNTVFWYRQTMMQGLELLAYFRNRAPLDDSGMPKDRFSAEMPDATLATLKIQPSEPRDSAVYFCASVLGGGNSPLHFGNGTRLTVT.

In DNA form, the CDR3 reads TGTGCTAGTGGCCCGGCAGGACCTAATGAAAAACTGTTTTTT. This gives the protein CASGPAGPNEKLFF. V gene TRBV12-5 combines with J gene TRBJ1-4; D is undetermined. Deletions cut 6 bases from V and 3 bases from J, with 11 bases between. CDR1 is LGHNT and CDR2 is FRNRAP in the germline V gene. The length of the CDR3 is 14 residues.